The sequence of this T cell receptor beta chain was determined in a study of T cells after yellow fever vaccination. Study-wide context: Fractions containing few cells were prepared with SMART-Seq v4 Ultra Low Input.

CDR3 size: 14 residues. Germline assignment: CDR1 ENHRY and CDR2 SYGVKD. Trimming cost V 0 bases and J 3 bases, with 5 bases left between them. A single record per CDR3 protein comes from TCRdb applying MiXCR to the 5' RACE reads. The sample lists about 350,000 distinct CDR3 sequences, less than 9.5% occurring once. The chain recombines TRBV10-3 with TRBJ1-4; D is uncertain. The sequenced sample was PBMCs, obtained about 49 days after the first yellow fever vaccination. The TCR comes from a man younger than 35 who received the YFV17D yellow fever vaccine. DNA for the CDR3: TGTGCCATCAGTGAGTCGATGGCTAATGAAAAACTGTTTTTT. As protein: CAISESMANEKLFF.